The clone carrying this TCR beta chain occurred a few times. The antigen remains unidentified. Trimming removed 8 bases from V and 0 bases from J, with 13 bases in between. Germline V gene lookup returns CDR1 SGHTA and CDR2 FQGNSA. This CDR3 has 14 residues. The source of the sample is a study of T-cell memory formation after mild COVID-19. In the study overall: The TCR clusters were mostly specific to one donor. Findings of the study overall: Pre-infection memory already had some responding clones, implying cross-reactive memory joined. Clones contracting over day 15 to 85 were CD4/CD8 balanced, with later expanders leaning CD4+.

TCRdb re-called the 5' RACE reads with MiXCR, one entry per CDR3 protein. The data hold about 400,000 distinct CDR3 sequences, with approximately 24% observed a single time. Sequenced input: PBMCs or a T cell subset sorted from them (not recorded which). The receptor comes from an adult woman who had mild COVID-19 (a few samples of this study predate the infection). Cell type and time point are not known. The rearrangement uses TRBV7-2 and TRBJ1-1, with unresolved D. CDR3 sequence reads: CASAEVGMNTEAFF. The DNA of the CDR3 is TGTGCCAGCGCCGAAGTGGGGATGAACACTGAAGCTTTCTTT.